This T cell receptor (beta chain) is drawn from a study of blood T cells in healthy people across ages. Overall study findings and caveats: The recorded TCR beta diversity per million T cells decreased in a roughly linear manner with age. Unsorted PBMCs blocked a conclusive comparison of naive and antigen-experienced cells.

The donors, all healthy, were Caucasians living in Russia, aged 6 to 90. As concerns this clonotype: As yet, its antigen is unknown.

Unmatched junction bases numbered 8, after V lost 6 bases and J lost 4 bases. The CDR3 loop spans 14 amino acids. It was with a sample-barcoded 5' primer and a J-beta primer mix that a second PCR of roughly 7 to 12 cycles was run. A template-switch adaptor that had 12 random nucleotides put a tag on each cDNA molecule. TCRdb fed the 5' RACE reads into MiXCR, producing one record per CDR3 protein. This table has some 1.8 million distinct CDR3 sequences, 30% to 40% appearing once. The chain recombines TRBV12-3 or TRBV12-4 with TRBJ1-2, with TRBD1 matching over 7 bases. The TCR originated in a human donor in good health. Sequenced: blood. The CDR3 loop reads CASSQGDPVYGYTF. The CDR3 nucleotides read TGTGCCAGCAGCCAGGGGGATCCAGTCTATGGCTACACCTTC.